One sample yielded the 27 T cell receptor beta chains listed below, sequenced in a study of cytomegalovirus exposure and HLA in healthy donors. Assay: immunoSEQ multiplex PCR; the TCRdb copy retains only in-frame clones and omits some. The data contain 150,000 to 200,000 clones, roughly 83% of them singletons. The sample was PBMCs. The receptor source for this set is a young woman in good health and CMV-seronegative.

The chain joins TRBV25-1 to TRBJ1-3, with TRBD1 identical over 8 bases. The CDR3 runs 17 residues. V was pared by 0 bases and J by 0 bases, with 4 bases of the junction left unmatched. The germline V gene encodes CDR1 MGHDK and CDR2 SYGVNS. CDR3 in DNA: TGTGCCAGCAGTGAATATGGGACAGGAGACTCTGGAAACACCATATATTTT. This translates into CASSEYGTGDSGNTIYF.

J is TRBJ1-2 and V is TRBV18; 8 bases map to TRBD1. The CDR3 has 16 amino acids. Germline V CDR1 and CDR2: KGHSH, LQKENI. The J segment lost 7 bases and the V segment lost 0 bases, leaving 10 bases of the junction unmatched. CDR3 in DNA: TGTGCCAGCTCACCACCGGGGACAGGATCCCTTGGTGGCTACACCTTC. Amino acids: CASSPPGTGSLGGYTF.

The chain employs TRBV19 and TRBJ2-1; 9 bases align to TRBD2. CDR3 length equals 16 residues. The germline V gene has CDR1 LNHDA and CDR2 SQIVND (reference sequence). V was pared by 7 bases and J by 9 bases, with 16 bases of the junction left unmatched. CDR3 bases: TGTGCCAGTATCCGATCGGGACTAGCTCCTTTGGGTGAGCAGTTCTTC. Protein sequence: CASIRSGLAPLGEQFF.

This clone was counted once. The chain employs TRBV4-1 and TRBJ2-1; D is unclear. The germline V gene has CDR1 MGHRA and CDR2 YSYEKL. The CDR3 has 17 residues. The V and J ends lost 3 bases and 8 bases respectively, with 23 bases between them. For the CDR3, the DNA is TGCGCCAGCAGCCATATACTATCTAAGCGACCGAGCGATGAGCAGTTCTTC. Amino acid sequence: CASSHILSKRPSDEQFF.

The CDR3 sequence is CASSVIPSVGNYGYTF. Here the CDR3 DNA reads TGTGCCAGCAGCGTAATTCCGTCTGTCGGTAACTATGGCTACACCTTC. The genes are TRBV9 and TRBJ1-2; no clear D gene. The CDR3 has 16 residues. Germline V CDR1 and CDR2: SGDLS, YYNGEE. V lost 1 base and J 1 base, leaving 14 bases between the germline ends.

The table lists this clone with a few counts. J is TRBJ1-5 and V is TRBV28; no reliable D call. The CDR3 covers 12 residues. Germline V gives CDR1 MDHEN, CDR2 SYDVKM. With 5 bases removed from V and 9 bases from J, the gap between germline ends came to 11 bases. The CDR3 reads CASSPVGLPQHF. For the CDR3, the DNA is TGTGCCAGCAGTCCGGTCGGTTTGCCCCAGCATTTT.

The chain carries TRBV7-4 and TRBJ2-1; 8 positions match TRBD2. This CDR3 comprises 17 residues. V dropped 3 bases and J dropped 5; count of bases not matched to a gene: 12. CDR1 is SGHVT and CDR2 is SQSDAQ in the germline V gene. CDR3 nucleotides: TGTGCCAGCAGCTTCCCCCCGGGACTAGGGGAGGACAATGAGCAGTTCTTC. This sequence encodes CASSFPPGLGEDNEQFF.

The J gene is TRBJ2-1, the V gene TRBV5-4; 15 positions match TRBD2. J lost 7 bases, V lost 4 bases, and 3 bases had no gene match. This CDR3 contains 15 residues. The germline CDR1 and CDR2 sequences are SGHNT and YYREEE (reference sequence). CDR3 bases: TGTGCCAGCAGCCCGGGACTAGCGGGGGGAAATGAGCAGTTCTTC. It specifies CASSPGLAGGNEQFF.

The gene calls are TRBV7-7 and TRBJ2-2; 8 nucleotides match TRBD1. This CDR3 is built from 13 residues. J was trimmed by 7 bases and V by 6 bases; bases with no gene match: 4. Germline lookup yields CDR1 SSHAT and CDR2 FNYEAQ (reference sequence). The CDR3 DNA is TGTGCCAGCAGGTCAGGGGGCTTCGGGGAGCTGTTTTTT. Translation gives CASRSGGFGELFF.

In regard to this clone: With a much larger clone just one base away, this may be a read error. Distinct nucleotide sequences in the sample also encode this CDR3. The rearrangement links TRBV2 to TRBJ2-3; 11 nucleotides agree with TRBD2. The CDR3 totals 15 residues. V trimming: 6 bases; J trimming: 0 bases; junction bases outside the gene matches: 2. Per germline, CDR1 SNHLY and CDR2 FYNNEI. CDR3 loop: CASRGTSGSTDTQYF. DNA for the CDR3: TGTGCCAGCAGGGGGACTAGCGGTAGCACAGATACGCAGTATTTT. Complete variable domain (other parts from reference TRBV2 and TRBJ2-3): EPEVTQTPSHQVTQMGQEVILRCVPISNHLYFYWYRQILGQKVEFLVSFYNNEISEKSEIFDDQFSVERPDGSNFTLKIRSTKLEDSAMYFCASRGTSGSTDTQYFGPGTRLTVL.

The chain links TRBV4-1 to TRBJ2-3; weak D call: TRBD1 (6 bases). The germline gives CDR1 MGHRA, CDR2 YSYEKL. The CDR3 has 17 amino acids. V was pared by 3 bases and J by 5 bases, with 21 bases between. The CDR3 protein is CASSQSSNRVFVDTQYF. CDR3 in DNA: TGCGCCAGCAGCCAGTCGTCGAACAGGGTTTTTGTAGATACGCAGTATTTT.

The V gene is TRBV7-8, the J gene TRBJ2-1; 9 nucleotides agree with TRBD1. The germline V gene has CDR1 SGHVS and CDR2 FQNEAQ. After removal of 0 bases from V and 9 bases from J, the junction contained 6 bases not matched to a gene. The CDR3 loop spans 15 amino acids. The DNA of the CDR3 is TGTGCCAGCAGCTTAGCGAGGGACAGGGTCGGTGAGCAGTTCTTC. It encodes CASSLARDRVGEQFF.

The chain employs TRBV15 and TRBJ2-2; possibly TRBD2 for D (6 bases). V was cut by 0 bases and J by 7 bases, with 9 bases left in between. Germline V gene lookup returns CDR1 LNHNV and CDR2 YYDKDF (reference sequence). The CDR3 is 14 amino acids. As DNA, the CDR3 is TGTGCCACCAGCAGAGATCGGAGGGGCGGGGAGCTGTTTTTT. Translating gives CATSRDRRGGELFF. The full variable domain, its missing parts supplied by reference TRBV15 and TRBJ2-2, is DAMVIQNPRYQVTQFGKPVTLSCSQTLNHNVMYWYQQKSSQAPKLLFHYYDKDFNNEADTPDNFQSRRPNTSFCFLDIRSPGLGDTAMYLCATSRDRRGGELFFGEGSRLTVL.

There are a few counts of this clone. V usage is TRBV19 and J usage is TRBJ1-2, with TRBD1 identical over 11 bases. Per germline, CDR1 LNHDA and CDR2 SQIVND (reference sequence). The ends lost 4 bases at V and 4 bases at J; junction bases unmatched: 5. This CDR3 region has 15 residues. The CDR3 coding sequence is TGTGCCAGTAGTAAGGACAGGGGGCAAGGCTATGGCTACACCTTC. Translation gives CASSKDRGQGYGYTF. Looking up the rest from reference TRBV19 and TRBJ1-2 gives the full variable domain: DGGITQSPKYLFRKEGQNVTLSCEQNLNHDAMYWYRQDPGQGLRLIYYSQIVNDFQKGDIAEGYSVSREKKESFPLTVTSAQKNPTAFYLCASSKDRGQGYGYTFGSGTRLTVV.

This clone was observed a single time. The chain combines TRBV28 with TRBJ1-2, with TRBD1 as a possible D gene (6 bases). Deletions cut 9 bases from V and 7 bases from J, with 18 bases between. The CDR3 has 13 residues. In germline, CDR1 is MDHEN, CDR2 SYDVKM. CDR3 sequence: CASTQGILFGYTF. CDR3 bases: TGTGCCAGTACACAGGGCATCTTATTTGGCTACACCTTC.

This clone has only one observation. The chain uses TRBV7-9 and TRBJ1-1; D is perhaps TRBD1 (5 bases). V shed 3 bases and J shed 7 bases, with 12 bases lying between them. This CDR3 spans 13 amino acids. Looked up from germline, CDR1 is SEHNR and CDR2 is FQNEAQ (reference sequence). The CDR3 is CASSFTGTFEAFF. The CDR3 DNA sequence: TGTGCCAGCAGCTTCACAGGTACATTTGAAGCTTTCTTT.

The rearrangement joins TRBV11-2 to TRBJ2-1, with D possibly matching TRBD1 (6 bases). CDR1 SGHAT and CDR2 FQNNGV come from the germline V gene. This CDR3 comprises 15 residues. Trimming removed 5 bases at V and 2 bases at J, with 13 bases between. The CDR3 region is CASSPPDRAYNEQFF. CDR3 nucleotide sequence: TGTGCCAGCAGCCCACCGGACAGAGCCTACAATGAGCAGTTCTTC.

The chain has TRBV5-6 and TRBJ1-2; a possible D gene is TRBD1 (6 bases). From germline, CDR1 is SGHDT and CDR2 YYEEEE. This CDR3 has 15 residues. Between the trimmed V and J ends, which lost 6 bases and 5 bases, there was a span of 20 bases. The CDR3 DNA sequence: TGTGCCAGCAACCTGGGACATCAAAATCCATATGGCTACACCTTC. Its translation is CASNLGHQNPYGYTF.

V and J are TRBV27 and TRBJ2-2, with D hard to call. V was cut by 5 bases and J by 7 bases, with 8 bases left in between. The germline V gene encodes CDR1 MNHEY and CDR2 SMNVEV (reference sequence). This CDR3 contains 12 residues. CDR3 bases: TGTGCCAGCAGTCCCCGAGACGGGGAGCTGTTTTTT. As protein: CASSPRDGELFF.

This rearrangement joins TRBV20-1 to TRBJ2-5, with D maybe TRBD1 (5 bases). Germline CDR1 reads DFQATT; CDR2 reads SNEGSKA (reference sequence). The CDR3 is 11 residues long. Trimming stripped 7 bases from V and 4 bases from J, with 10 bases between. The CDR3, as DNA: TGCAGTGTCCCCAGGGCAGAGACCCAGTACTTC. Its protein product is CSVPRAETQYF.

This chain uses TRBV7-8 with TRBJ1-4, with a tentative D call TRBD1 (5 bases). Looked up from germline, CDR1 is SGHVS and CDR2 is FQNEAQ. V was shortened by 5 bases and J by 0 bases, with 13 bases between the two germline ends. This CDR3 region has 16 residues. CDR3 sequence: CASSPQGFATNEKLFF. The CDR3 nucleotides are TGTGCCAGCAGCCCGCAGGGATTTGCAACTAATGAAAAACTGTTTTTT.

CDR3 residues: CASSLELGASNQPQHF. In nucleotides, the CDR3 is TGTGCCAGCAGCTTGGAGCTGGGGGCGAGCAATCAGCCCCAGCATTTT. The rearrangement links TRBV5-8 to TRBJ1-5, with D possibly matching TRBD1 (6 bases). Between the trimmed V and J ends, which lost 0 bases and 1 base, there was a span of 11 bases. Germline V CDR1 and CDR2: SGHTS, YDEGEE. This CDR3 spans 16 amino acids.

In its sample, this clone was seen a few times. This rearrangement joins TRBV19 to TRBJ2-2, with TRBD2 matching 8 bases. This CDR3 has 17 residues. With 3 bases clipped from V and 3 bases from J, the junction kept 9 bases outside the gene matches. Germline V lookup: CDR1 LNHDA, CDR2 SQIVND (reference sequence). CDR3 sequence reads: CASSIPVGLAYTGELFF. CDR3 sequence (DNA): TGTGCCAGTAGTATCCCCGTCGGACTAGCTTACACCGGGGAGCTGTTTTTT.

The chain combines TRBV25-1 with TRBJ2-7; 9 bases are a match to TRBD2. The CDR3 is 14 amino acids. V trimming: 4 bases; J trimming: 5 bases; junction bases outside the gene matches: 6. Germline values: CDR1 MGHDK, CDR2 SYGVNS. CDR3 DNA: TGTGCCAGCAGTGTACCGGGACTAGCTCACGAGCAGTACTTC. Translating gives CASSVPGLAHEQYF.

This clone was seen at least ten times. This chain uses TRBV6-5 with TRBJ1-1; D possibly corresponds to TRBD1 (6 bases). The CDR3 length is 14 residues. Germline values: CDR1 MNHEY, CDR2 SVGAGI. V dropped 5 bases and J dropped 3 bases, with 13 bases sitting between them. This chain's CDR3 is CASSEQGFDTEAFF. The CDR3 nucleotides read TGTGCCAGCAGTGAACAGGGTTTTGACACTGAAGCTTTCTTT.

The chain has TRBV9 and TRBJ1-5; 7 positions match TRBD1. This CDR3 is 14 amino acids long. Germline-derived CDR1 and CDR2 are SGDLS and YYNGEE. Losses at the gene ends were 4 bases for V and 6 bases for J; bases not matched to a gene: 7. CDR3 sequence reads: CASSTTGLGQPQHF. CDR3 nucleotide sequence: TGTGCCAGCAGCACGACAGGGTTAGGTCAGCCCCAGCATTTT.

This chain joins TRBV7-9 and TRBJ2-7; D is ambiguous. The CDR3 spans 11 residues. Trimming pared 5 bases from V and 4 bases from J, leaving 6 bases between. Per the germline V gene, CDR1 is SEHNR and CDR2 is FQNEAQ (reference sequence). The CDR3 reads CASSPGYEQYF. CDR3 in DNA: TGTGCCAGCAGCCCCGGGTACGAGCAGTACTTC.